This TCR beta chain was retrieved from a study of cytomegalovirus exposure and HLA in healthy donors. Study summary: Researchers previously reported finding 90 million to 120 million unique TCR beta sequences from around 200 million T cells.

Germline V gene sequence: CDR1 SNHLY, CDR2 FYNNEI. The CDR3 sequence is 12 residues long. J lost 6 bases, V lost 8 bases, and 6 bases had no gene match. The PCR used 60 Vbeta and 13 Jbeta primers. Sequencing used immunoSEQ multiplex PCR; TCRdb keeps in-frame clones, though not all of them. The data show roughly 150,000 clones, approximately 70% seen once. As concerns this clone: Its antigen is unknown.

Regarding the study as a whole: Follow-up analysis seemed to connect common viral pathogens with several of the most significant clusters identified. As was reported, the HLA-A and HLA-B alleles of most subjects were accurately predicted from TCR beta sequences. There were some V segments, including TRBV6-2 and TRBV6-3, excluded as indistinguishable.

Sequencing input: PBMCs. V is TRBV2 and J is TRBJ2-7; 8 nucleotides match TRBD1. This TCR derives from a human donor in good health. CDR3 bases: TGTGCCAGCGGACAGGGCTGGGGCGAGCAGTACTTC. This gives the protein CASGQGWGEQYF.